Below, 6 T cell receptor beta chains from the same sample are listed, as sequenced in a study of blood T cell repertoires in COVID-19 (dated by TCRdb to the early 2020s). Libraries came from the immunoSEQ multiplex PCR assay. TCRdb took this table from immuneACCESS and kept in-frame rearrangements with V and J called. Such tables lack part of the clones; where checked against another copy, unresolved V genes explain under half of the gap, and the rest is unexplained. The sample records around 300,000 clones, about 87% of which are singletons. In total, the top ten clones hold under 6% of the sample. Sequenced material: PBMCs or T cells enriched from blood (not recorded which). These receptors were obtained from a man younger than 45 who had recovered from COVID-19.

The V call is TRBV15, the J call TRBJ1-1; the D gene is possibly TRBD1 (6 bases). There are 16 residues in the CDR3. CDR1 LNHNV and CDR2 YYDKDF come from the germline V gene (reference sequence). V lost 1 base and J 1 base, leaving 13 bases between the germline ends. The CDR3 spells CATSRATGSGNTEAFF. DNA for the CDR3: TGTGCCACCAGCAGAGCAACAGGGTCGGGGAACACTGAAGCTTTCTTT.

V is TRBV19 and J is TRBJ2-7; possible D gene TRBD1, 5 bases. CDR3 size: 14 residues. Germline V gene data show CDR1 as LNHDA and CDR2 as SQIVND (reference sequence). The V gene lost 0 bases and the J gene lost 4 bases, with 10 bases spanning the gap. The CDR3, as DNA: TGTGCCAGTAGTATAGATGTAAGGGGTTACGAGCAGTACTTC. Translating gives CASSIDVRGYEQYF.

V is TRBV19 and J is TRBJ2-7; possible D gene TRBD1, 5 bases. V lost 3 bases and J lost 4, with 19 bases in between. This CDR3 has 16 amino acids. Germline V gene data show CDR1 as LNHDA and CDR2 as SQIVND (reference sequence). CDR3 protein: CASSMVGAPPPYEQYF. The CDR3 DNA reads TGTGCCAGTAGTATGGTAGGGGCGCCCCCGCCTTACGAGCAGTACTTC.

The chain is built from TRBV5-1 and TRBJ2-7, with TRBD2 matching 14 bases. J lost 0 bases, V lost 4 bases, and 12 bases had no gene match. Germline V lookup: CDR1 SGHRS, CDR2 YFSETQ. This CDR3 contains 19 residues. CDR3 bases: TGCGCCAGCAGCCGAGGGACTAGCGGGGGTCCAACACTCTCCTACGAGCAGTACTTC. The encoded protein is CASSRGTSGGPTLSYEQYF.

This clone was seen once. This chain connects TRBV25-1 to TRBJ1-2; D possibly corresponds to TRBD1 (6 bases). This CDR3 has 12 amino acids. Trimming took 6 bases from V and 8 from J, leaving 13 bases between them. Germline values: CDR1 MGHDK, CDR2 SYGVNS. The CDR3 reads CASSPGDTGYTF. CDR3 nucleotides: TGTGCCAGCAGCCCCGGGGACACCGGCTACACCTTC.

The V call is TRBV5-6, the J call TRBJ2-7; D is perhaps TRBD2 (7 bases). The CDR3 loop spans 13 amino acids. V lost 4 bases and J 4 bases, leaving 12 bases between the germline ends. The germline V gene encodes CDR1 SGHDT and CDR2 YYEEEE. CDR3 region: CASSIRGGYEQYF. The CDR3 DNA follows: TGTGCCAGCAGCATCAGGGGAGGGTACGAGCAGTACTTC.